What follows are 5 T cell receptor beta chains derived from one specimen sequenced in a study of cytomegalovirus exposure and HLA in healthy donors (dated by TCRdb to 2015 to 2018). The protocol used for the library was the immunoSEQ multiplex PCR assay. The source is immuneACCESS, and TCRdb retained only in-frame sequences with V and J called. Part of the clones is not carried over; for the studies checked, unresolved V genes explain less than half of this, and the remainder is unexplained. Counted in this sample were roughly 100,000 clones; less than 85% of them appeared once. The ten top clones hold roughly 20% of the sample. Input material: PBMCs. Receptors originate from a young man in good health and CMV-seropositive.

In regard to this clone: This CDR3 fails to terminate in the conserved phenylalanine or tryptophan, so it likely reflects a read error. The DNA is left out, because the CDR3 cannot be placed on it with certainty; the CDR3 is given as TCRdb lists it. The CDR3 is CASSGTSGIVDVD. V gene TRBV18 combines with J gene TRBJ2-7; no DNA check was done on the table's D call, TRBD2. Germline V gives CDR1 KGHSH, CDR2 LQKENI. Both ends counted, the CDR3 spans 13 residues.

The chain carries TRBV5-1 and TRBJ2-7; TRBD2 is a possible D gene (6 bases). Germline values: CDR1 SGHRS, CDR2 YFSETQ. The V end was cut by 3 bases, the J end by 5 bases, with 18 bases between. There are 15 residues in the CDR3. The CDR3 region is CASSWRDPRTHEQYF. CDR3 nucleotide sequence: TGCGCCAGCAGCTGGCGGGACCCCCGAACCCACGAGCAGTACTTC.

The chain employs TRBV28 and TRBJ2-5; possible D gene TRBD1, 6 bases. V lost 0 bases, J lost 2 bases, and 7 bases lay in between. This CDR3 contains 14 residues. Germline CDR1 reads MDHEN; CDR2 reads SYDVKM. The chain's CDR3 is CASSLWDRQETQYF. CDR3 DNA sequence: TGTGCCAGCAGTTTATGGGACAGACAAGAGACCCAGTACTTC.

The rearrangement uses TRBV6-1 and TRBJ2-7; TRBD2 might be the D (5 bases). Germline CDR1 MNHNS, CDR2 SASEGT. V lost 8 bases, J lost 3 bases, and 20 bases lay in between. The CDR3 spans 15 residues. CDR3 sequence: CASGALATGSYEQYV. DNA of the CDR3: TGTGCCAGCGGAGCGTTGGCGACGGGAAGCTACGAGCAGTACGTC.

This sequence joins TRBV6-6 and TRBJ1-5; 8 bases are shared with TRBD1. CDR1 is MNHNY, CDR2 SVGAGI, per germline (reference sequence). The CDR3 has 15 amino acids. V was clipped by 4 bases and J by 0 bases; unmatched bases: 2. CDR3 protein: CASSSDRDSNQPQHF. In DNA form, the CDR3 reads TGTGCCAGCAGTTCGGACAGGGATAGCAATCAGCCCCAGCATTTT.